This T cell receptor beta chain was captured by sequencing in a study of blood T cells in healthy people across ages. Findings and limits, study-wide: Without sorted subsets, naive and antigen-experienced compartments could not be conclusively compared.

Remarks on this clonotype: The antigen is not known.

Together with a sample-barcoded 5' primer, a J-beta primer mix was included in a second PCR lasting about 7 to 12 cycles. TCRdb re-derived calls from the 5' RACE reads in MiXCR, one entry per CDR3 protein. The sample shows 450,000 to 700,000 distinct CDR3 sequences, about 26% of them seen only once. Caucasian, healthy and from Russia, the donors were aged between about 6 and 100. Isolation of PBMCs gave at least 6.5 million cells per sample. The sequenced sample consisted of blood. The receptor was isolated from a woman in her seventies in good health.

In DNA, the CDR3 is TGTGCCAGCAAGGGCAGGGAATACGAGCAGTACTTC. This codes for CASKGREYEQYF. The chain links TRBV2 to TRBJ2-1, with D possibly TRBD1 on 5 matching bases. The J call is in doubt because the DNA end fits TRBJ2-7 better. The CDR3 sequence is 12 residues long. Per the germline V gene, CDR1 is SNHLY and CDR2 is FYNNEI.